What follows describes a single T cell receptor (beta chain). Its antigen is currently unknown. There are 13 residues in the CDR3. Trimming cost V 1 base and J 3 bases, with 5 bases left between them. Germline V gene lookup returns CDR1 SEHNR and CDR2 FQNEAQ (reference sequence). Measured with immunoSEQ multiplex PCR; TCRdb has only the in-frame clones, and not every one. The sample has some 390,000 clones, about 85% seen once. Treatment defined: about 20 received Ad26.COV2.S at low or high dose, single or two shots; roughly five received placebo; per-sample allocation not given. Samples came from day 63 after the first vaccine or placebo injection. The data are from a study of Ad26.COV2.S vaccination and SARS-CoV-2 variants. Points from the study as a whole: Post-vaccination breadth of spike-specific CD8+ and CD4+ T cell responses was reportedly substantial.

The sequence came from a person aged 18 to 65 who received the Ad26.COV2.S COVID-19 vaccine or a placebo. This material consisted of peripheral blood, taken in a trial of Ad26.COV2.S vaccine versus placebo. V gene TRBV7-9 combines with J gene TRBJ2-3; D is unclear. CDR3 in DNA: TGTGCCAGCAGCTTAGAGGGTACAGATACGCAGTATTTT. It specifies CASSLEGTDTQYF. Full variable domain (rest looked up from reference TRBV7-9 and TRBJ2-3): DTGVSQNPRHKITKRGQNVTFRCDPISEHNRLYWYRQTLGQGPEFLTYFQNEAQLEKSRLLSDRFSAERPKGSFSTLEIQRTEQGDSAMYLCASSLEGTDTQYFGPGTRLTVL.